The sequence of this TCR beta chain was determined in a study of regulatory T cells in long-lasting Graves disease. Findings of the study overall: What was studied was peripheral blood only, and not thyroid tissue. Newly diagnosed Graves' patients exceeded persistent ones in TCR diversity.

This clonotype was seen many times. Its antigen is not known. The sample's time point: newly diagnosed GD, antithyroid drugs for less than 3 months. RNA extracted from PBMCs served as the sequencing template. Libraries of TCR beta came from iRepertoire HTBI primers plus Arm-PCR of CDR3 regions. TCRdb processed the multiplex PCR reads anew with MiXCR; each CDR3 protein has one entry. The sample has roughly 360,000 distinct CDR3 sequences; 10% to 15% are singletons. The length of the CDR3 is 14 residues. V was shortened by 3 bases and J by 4 bases, with 12 bases between the two germline ends. The V gene's germline CDR1 is MNHNS and CDR2 SASEGT. Another study also made use of these data, one on T cells in Graves' hyperthyroidism and ophthalmopathy. According to that study: Diagnosing involved the use of clinical symptoms, serum thyroxine and TRAb, thyroid ultrasound and orbital computed tomography. RT-PCR in the first round (using the HTBI primer set) targeted the TCR CDR3.

This chain joins TRBV6-1 and TRBJ1-1, with D possibly matching TRBD1 (5 bases). The source material was peripheral blood mononuclear cells (PBMCs), sampled at new diagnosis, from a patient treated with antithyroid drugs. The source is a woman aged 18 to 35 with Graves disease. CDR3 loop: CASSDVGASTEAFF. The CDR3 DNA sequence: TGTGCCAGCAGTGATGTAGGGGCAAGCACTGAAGCTTTCTTT.